These 8 T cell receptor beta chains were sequenced from one sample in a study of blood T cell repertoires in COVID-19 (dated by TCRdb to about 2020). Library preparation was by the immunoSEQ multiplex PCR assay. TCRdb's version of the immuneACCESS table is confined to in-frame rearrangements and falls short of the full clone set. An unresolved V gene accounts for under half of the shortfall where checked; the remainder is of unknown origin. Recorded for this sample are 95,000 to 150,000 clones; less than 90% of them occurred a single time. More than 20% of the sample is in the top ten clones. The sample taken for sequencing was peripheral blood. The receptors stem from a woman older than 75 with acute or convalescent COVID-19.

The chain is built from TRBV11-2 and TRBJ2-7, with unresolved D. The CDR3 runs 14 residues. V lost 7 bases to trimming and J lost 6 bases, with 19 bases between them. CDR1 SGHAT and CDR2 FQNNGV come from the germline V gene. The CDR3 spells CASTLSSTLREQYF. For the CDR3, the DNA is TGTGCCAGCACCCTGAGTTCTACCCTCCGCGAGCAGTACTTC.

A few counts support this clone. This CDR3 reads CASSLEAGRFQYF. CDR3 DNA: TGTGCCAGCAGCTTAGAAGCAGGGCGGTTCCAGTACTTC. V usage is TRBV11-2 and J usage is TRBJ2-5, with a weak D call TRBD1 (5 bases). This CDR3 has 13 amino acids. Germline V CDR1 and CDR2: SGHAT, FQNNGV. The V end lost 0 bases, the J end lost 10 bases, and 12 bases lay between the germline ends.

The gene calls are TRBV18 and TRBJ1-3; no clear D. This CDR3 has 17 amino acids. Per germline, CDR1 KGHSH and CDR2 LQKENI. Trimming removed 6 bases at V and 0 bases at J, with 18 bases between. The CDR3 here is CASSRTTSVRSGNTIYF. CDR3 sequence (DNA): TGTGCCAGCTCCCGAACCACGTCAGTCCGCTCTGGAAACACCATATATTTT.

This clone was seen just once. This chain joins TRBV27 and TRBJ1-1, with unresolved D. The CDR3 extends over 15 amino acids. CDR1 and CDR2 (germline): MNHEY, SMNVEV (reference sequence). The ends were cut back, 6 bases at V and 1 base at J, with 15 bases in the middle. In DNA, the CDR3 is TGTGCCAGCAGAGACATGCTTGGGTGGAACACTGAAGCTTTCTTT. This translates into CASRDMLGWNTEAFF.

This clone occurred a few times. The gene calls are TRBV7-9 and TRBJ1-2; maybe TRBD1 (5 bases). Trimming shortened V by 5 bases and J by 6 bases, and 22 bases separated the two germline ends. The CDR3 sequence is 16 residues long. Germline values: CDR1 SEHNR, CDR2 FQNEAQ (reference sequence). The CDR3 loop reads CASSPRGGRRAHGYTF. In nucleotides, the CDR3 is TGTGCCAGCAGCCCCCGGGGCGGACGGAGGGCTCATGGCTACACCTTC.

The chain carries TRBV7-3 and TRBJ2-1; weak D call: TRBD2 (5 bases). The CDR3 has 16 residues. V was trimmed by 1 base and J by 8 bases, leaving 18 bases between them. CDR1 is SGHTA and CDR2 is FQGTGA in the germline V gene. In DNA form, the CDR3 reads TGTGCCAGCAGCTTAAACTCGGGATCGGCCATAGATGAGCAGTTCTTC. Protein product: CASSLNSGSAIDEQFF.

This clone was recorded a few times. The chain uses TRBV6-5 and TRBJ1-4, with D unclear. V dropped 4 bases and J dropped 7 bases, with 13 bases sitting between them. Germline CDR1 MNHEY, CDR2 SVGAGI. The CDR3 has 14 residues. CDR3 in amino acids: CASSSVVNGEKLFF. In nucleotides, the CDR3 is TGTGCCAGCAGTTCAGTGGTTAATGGTGAAAAACTGTTTTTT.

This chain uses TRBV25-1 with TRBJ1-2; a possible D gene is TRBD1 (5 bases). This CDR3 comprises 14 residues. CDR1 and CDR2 (germline): MGHDK, SYGVNS. Trimming took off 4 bases at V and 4 bases at J, with 13 bases between the two ends. The DNA of the CDR3 is TGTGCCAGCAGTGGGGCAGGGCTTTTCTATGGCTACACCTTC. The encoded protein is CASSGAGLFYGYTF.